The sequence of this TCR beta chain was determined in a study of T cells in Graves' hyperthyroidism and ophthalmopathy. Findings and caveats of the study: Ophthalmopathy was predicted by the model a median of around 5.9 months ahead of onset.

This clonotype was counted at least ten times. Antigen unknown. It was RNA transcripts that yielded the amplified TCR beta CDR3 regions. Initially, a first-round RT-PCR of the TCR CDR3 employed the HTBI primer set. TCRdb re-derived calls from the multiplex PCR reads in MiXCR, one entry per CDR3 protein. The sample yields hundreds of thousands of distinct CDR3 sequences, about 15% seen once. Each patient was aged 18 to 65 and had newly diagnosed hyperthyroidism of under 2 months' duration. A 10 ml volume of fresh peripheral blood provided the PBMCs. The CDR3 runs 13 residues. V gave up 10 bases and J gave up 0 bases, with 11 bases separating them. The germline V gene encodes CDR1 MDHEN and CDR2 SYDVKM.

This chain links TRBV28 with TRBJ2-3; tentatively, D is TRBD1 (6 bases). Sequenced input: blood. The TCR originated in a woman aged 25 to 39 with Graves' hyperthyroidism that later progressed to Graves' ophthalmopathy. DNA of the CDR3: TGTGCCACCAAGACAGGTAGCACAGATACGCAGTATTTT. It is translated as CATKTGSTDTQYF.